Listed below are T cell receptor beta chains from one sample, sequenced in a study of blood T cell repertoires in COVID-19. Clones were read by immunoSEQ multiplex PCR, and TCRdb kept only the in-frame ones, dropping some. The sample has over 150,000 clones; around 83% are singletons. The sequencing sample was made of peripheral blood. Receptor source: a human donor in a cohort sampled during active COVID-19. Both conserved end residues are trimmed from each CDR3. The order of the fields is J gene, V gene, CDR3 protein.

TRBJ2-5,TRBV11-2,ASSLDWAGETQY
TRBJ2-7,TRBV11-3,ASSPGTGGAYEQY
TRBJ2-5,TRBV5-1,ASSLTGGAGPTQETQY
TRBJ2-1,TRBV9,ASSEDYSSYNEQF
TRBJ2-5,TRBV27,ASSFGGRLQETQY
TRBJ2-5,TRBV7-6,ASSLGRGTASETQY
TRBJ1-2,TRBV4-2,ASSQQLSGQGAAGGYT
TRBJ2-7,TRBV4-1,ASSQVSKLTYEQY
TRBJ2-2,TRBV24-1,ATSDWTSGELF
TRBJ2-2,TRBV19,ATSAGGGIGGELF
TRBJ1-2,TRBV6-4,ASSGQGKNGYT
TRBJ2-7,TRBV7-9,ASRGTSGRSGYEQY
TRBJ2-3,TRBV27,ASSSLRGLGTDTQY
TRBJ2-1,TRBV27,ATRDRGNEQF
TRBJ2-7,TRBV11-2,ASSQRGLAGGMTYEQY
TRBJ1-6,TRBV7-9,ASSLGQGFYNSPLH
TRBJ2-2,TRBV5-4,ASSLASRAAGELF
TRBJ2-1,TRBV6-2/TRBV6-3,ASSPLSSGRGNEQF
TRBJ1-1,TRBV18,ASSPRSSENTEAF
TRBJ2-2,TRBV2,ASSVAGVPGELF
TRBJ2-7,TRBV28,ASTPSSPGQGGFYEQY
TRBJ2-1,TRBV12-3/TRBV12-4,ASILSPGNEQF
TRBJ2-1,TRBV7-9,ASSLVGLAGVEQF
TRBJ1-2,TRBV24-1,ATLNYAPEVQGYGYT
TRBJ1-2,TRBV19,ASSRWDRVDGYT
TRBJ2-3,TRBV28,ASSPQGGNTDTQY
TRBJ2-6,TRBV24-1,ATSGGAGANVLT